This entry concerns a single TCR beta chain. The TCR cDNA carried a universal primer site and UMIs from 5'RACE template switching. MiXCR, run by TCRdb on the 5' RACE reads, gives a single entry per CDR3 protein. Among 450,000 to 600,000 distinct CDR3 sequences listed, around 16% were seen once. The sample is drawn from a study of T cells after yellow fever vaccination. From germline, CDR1 is LNHDA and CDR2 SQIVND (reference sequence). The germline V and J ends were trimmed by 7 bases and 2 bases, with 14 bases remaining between them. This CDR3 is built from 14 residues. This chain joins TRBV19 and TRBJ1-1; maybe TRBD1 (6 bases). Sequencing was performed on PBMCs, taken about 5 days after the first yellow fever vaccination. This TCR derives from a man aged 18 to 29 who received the YFV17D yellow fever vaccine. In DNA, the CDR3 is TGTGCCAGTAAATTCAGGGGATCCAACACTGAAGCTTTCTTT. Encoded protein: CASKFRGSNTEAFF.